This record looks at one T cell receptor beta chain sequence and its context. Its antigen is currently unknown. This entry belongs to a study of cytomegalovirus exposure and HLA in healthy donors. Both 60 Vbeta primers and 13 Jbeta primers went into the PCR. TCRdb's copy holds only in-frame clones and misses some; the assay was immunoSEQ multiplex PCR. The table shows some 140,000 clones, with around 73% occurring only once. General observations from the study: TCR beta sequences reportedly predicted most subjects' HLA-A and HLA-B alleles accurately. The study designated 160 or so TCR beta chains cytomegalovirus-associated. The only immune exposure information that was available was CMV serostatus.

Looked up from germline, CDR1 is SGHDT and CDR2 is YYEEEE. The junction had 5 bases not matched to a gene; V was cut back by 1 base and J by 6 bases. This CDR3 region has 14 residues. This sequence joins TRBV5-6 and TRBJ2-7; 9 bases match TRBD1. The TCR sequence derives from a woman aged 40 to 50 in good health and CMV-seronegative. The sequenced sample was PBMCs. In DNA form, the CDR3 reads TGTGCCAGCAGCTTGACCGGGACAGGGTCCGAGCAGTACTTC. Its protein product is CASSLTGTGSEQYF.